These T cell receptor beta chains were read from a single sample in a study of T cell changes during pregnancy in multiple sclerosis. The repertoire was sequenced with immunoSEQ multiplex PCR; TCRdb's copy has only in-frame clones and lacks some. Here the sample spans 68,000 or so clones, roughly nine tenths being singletons. The sample consisted of peripheral blood, taken in the second trimester of pregnancy. These receptors came from a female donor in good health, enrolled as a control in a pregnancy study. CDR3s include the opening cysteine and the closing phenylalanine or tryptophan. Fields, in order: CDR3 protein, CDR3 DNA, J gene, clone size, D gene, V gene. A D gene is named only where the DNA matches it firmly. Size values are once, few and many counts, or a class for expanded clones, and some rows have none.

CASRLGQGASSYEQYF	TGTGCCAGCAGATTAGGACAGGGGGCAAGCTCCTACGAGCAGTACTTC	TRBJ2-7	.	TRBD1	TRBV6-6
CASSLDWVGRASYNEQFF	TGTGCCAGCAGCTTAGATTGGGTCGGGAGGGCCTCCTACAATGAGCAGTTCTTC	TRBJ2-1	.	TRBD2	TRBV11-3
CASSSGLAQGNEQYF	TGTGCCAGCAGCTCCGGACTAGCTCAAGGGAACGAGCAGTACTTC	TRBJ2-7	.	TRBD2	TRBV13
CSGGTDRNQPQHF	TGCAGCGGAGGGACAGACCGCAATCAGCCCCAGCATTTT	TRBJ1-5	.	TRBD1	TRBV29-1
CASSLQEYLTQYF	TGTGCCAGCAGCTTACAGGAATATTTGACGCAGTATTTT	TRBJ2-3	.	.	TRBV11-2
CASSLALADQETQYF	TGTGCCAGCAGCTTGGCCCTAGCGGACCAAGAGACCCAGTACTTC	TRBJ2-5	.	TRBD2	TRBV5-5
CASSVGPGRLAGSSRRSYNEQFF	TGTGCCAGCAGCGTAGGCCCCGGCCGACTAGCGGGCTCCTCCCGTAGATCCTACAATGAGCAGTTCTTC	TRBJ2-1	.	TRBD2	TRBV9
CASSLGGIYNEQFF	TGTGCCAGCAGCTTAGGGGGCATCTACAATGAGCAGTTCTTC	TRBJ2-1	.	.	TRBV7-8
CASSPPAGTGGEQYF	TGTGCCAGCAGTCCGCCCGCGGGGACAGGGGGCGAGCAGTACTTC	TRBJ2-7	.	TRBD1	TRBV28
CASSLRDRGLNQPQHF	TGTGCCAGCAGTCTCCGGGACAGGGGGCTTAATCAGCCCCAGCATTTT	TRBJ1-5	.	TRBD1	TRBV28
CASSGQGPSEQYF	TGTGCCAGCAGCGGACAGGGCCCCTCCGAGCAGTACTTC	TRBJ2-7	.	TRBD1	TRBV9
CASSLDRGNSPLHF	TGTGCCAGCAGCCTGGACAGGGGCAATTCACCCCTCCACTTT	TRBJ1-6	.	TRBD1	TRBV27
CASSLGTGGRNSPLHF	TGTGCCAGCAGCCTAGGGACAGGGGGAAGGAATTCACCCCTCCACTTT	TRBJ1-6	few	TRBD1	TRBV5-6
CASSGSGTGSYEQYF	TGTGCCAGCAGTGGTTCCGGGACAGGCTCCTACGAGCAGTACTTC	TRBJ2-7	.	TRBD1	TRBV6-1
CASSEQGGNQPQHF	TGTGCCAGCAGCGAACAGGGGGGCAATCAGCCCCAGCATTTT	TRBJ1-5	.	TRBD1	TRBV9
CASRRAGGSYEQYF	TGTGCCAGCAGGAGGGCAGGGGGCTCCTACGAGCAGTACTTC	TRBJ2-7	.	TRBD1	TRBV6-5
CASGLQVSTEAFF	TGTGCTAGTGGTTTACAGGTCAGCACTGAAGCTTTCTTT	TRBJ1-1	.	.	TRBV12-5
CASGGGDRGGLETQYF	TGTGCTAGTGGTGGAGGGGACAGGGGAGGACTAGAGACCCAGTACTTC	TRBJ2-5	.	TRBD1	TRBV12-5
CASSYWEADTQYF	TGTGCCAGCAGCTACTGGGAGGCAGATACGCAGTATTTT	TRBJ2-3	.	.	TRBV5-6
CASSRGQGDYGYTF	TGTGCCAGCTCACGGGGACAGGGGGACTATGGCTACACCTTC	TRBJ1-2	.	TRBD1	TRBV18
CASSSAYGYTF	TGTGCCAGCAGTTCAGCGTATGGCTACACCTTC	TRBJ1-2	.	.	TRBV6-1
CSVTQGAYEQYF	TGCAGCGTTACGCAGGGGGCGTACGAGCAGTACTTC	TRBJ2-7	.	TRBD1	TRBV29-1
CASSYGQLDEQYF	TGTGCCAGCAGCTACGGACAGCTTGATGAGCAGTACTTC	TRBJ2-7	.	.	TRBV5-4